One sample yielded the 18 T cell receptor beta chains listed below, sequenced in a study of cytomegalovirus exposure and HLA in healthy donors. A multiplex PCR was run with 60 Vbeta primers and 13 Jbeta primers. Generated by immunoSEQ multiplex PCR, the TCRdb table keeps only in-frame clones and is missing some. Among roughly 63,000 clones, roughly 70% were seen once, and the ten largest hold around 25%. The sequencing input was PBMCs. All receptors come from a man between 45 and 60 years old in good health and CMV-seropositive.

This clone was detected only a few times. The chain recombines TRBV6-1 with TRBJ2-7; maybe TRBD2 (6 bases). The CDR3 is 19 amino acids. From germline, CDR1 is MNHNS and CDR2 SASEGT. V was cut by 2 bases and J by 2 bases, with 25 bases left in between. The CDR3 DNA follows: TGTGCCAGCAGTGAATTTATGAAGCGCGCCGGGACGGGAGCCTACGAGCAGTACTTC. This codes for CASSEFMKRAGTGAYEQYF.

This clone was seen just once. The gene calls are TRBV12-5 and TRBJ1-1; 8 bases map to TRBD1. The V and J ends lost 8 bases and 7 bases, in that order; junction bases with no gene match: 12. Germline-derived CDR1 and CDR2 are LGHNT and FRNRAP. The CDR3 runs to 14 residues. Here the CDR3 reads CASSSSTGAGEAFF. CDR3 DNA: TGTGCTAGTTCCTCTTCGACAGGGGCTGGTGAAGCTTTCTTT.

A few counts support this clone. The rearrangement links TRBV29-1 to TRBJ1-3; unclear D gene. The CDR3 extends over 12 amino acids. Germline V gene lookup returns CDR1 SQVTM and CDR2 ANQGSEA. Trimming took off 4 bases at V and 2 bases at J, with 6 bases between the two ends. The CDR3 region has the DNA TGCAGCGTTGGACATACTGGAAACACCATATATTTT. Its translation: CSVGHTGNTIYF. The variable domain in full, with the rest retrieved from reference TRBV29-1 and TRBJ1-3, is SAVISQKPSRDICQRGTSLTIQCQVDSQVTMMFWYRQQPGQSLTLIATANQGSEATYESGFVIDKFPISRPNLTFSTLTVSNMSPEDSSIYLCSVGHTGNTIYFGEGSWLTVV.

This clone was recorded only once. This chain links TRBV7-9 with TRBJ2-3; 12 nucleotides agree with TRBD2. The CDR3 runs to 16 residues. V shed 5 bases, J shed 3 bases, and the junction held 6 bases outside the gene matches. Germline V gives CDR1 SEHNR, CDR2 FQNEAQ (reference sequence). The CDR3 DNA reads as TGTGCCAGCAGCGCCGAACTAGCGGGGGGTACAGATACGCAGTATTTT. This encodes CASSAELAGGTDTQYF.

This clone was seen a handful of times. Other DNA sequences in this specimen translate into the identical CDR3. The chain couples TRBV29-1 to TRBJ2-7, with 12 positions matching TRBD2. From germline, CDR1 is SQVTM and CDR2 ANQGSEA. CDR3 length: 15 amino acids. The trim removed 6 bases at V and 3 bases at J, leaving 9 bases unmatched. The CDR3 coding sequence is TGCAGCGTGGAAAGACTAGCGGGAGCTTACTACGAGCAGTACTTC. Translating gives CSVERLAGAYYEQYF.

This chain joins TRBV6-1 and TRBJ2-5, with 10 bases aligning to TRBD2. Per the germline V gene, CDR1 is MNHNS and CDR2 is SASEGT. V lost 10 bases, J lost 6 bases, and 14 bases stayed unmatched. The CDR3 totals 15 residues. CDR3 in DNA: TGTGCCACCGGCCCCGGAGCGGGAGGGAGGCAGACCCAGTACTTC. Protein sequence: CATGPGAGGRQTQYF.

The rearrangement uses TRBV6-4 and TRBJ2-5; 8 bases line up with TRBD1. The ends lost 4 bases at V and 4 bases at J; junction bases unmatched: 2. The CDR3 is made up of 13 amino acids. CDR1 is MRHNA, CDR2 SNTAGT, per germline. CDR3: CASSVGQGETQYF. CDR3 sequence (DNA): TGTGCCAGCAGTGTCGGACAGGGAGAGACCCAGTACTTC.

About this clone: Within the sample, other DNA sequences also encode this same CDR3. This chain links TRBV5-1 with TRBJ2-7; unclear D gene. Germline CDR1 reads SGHRS; CDR2 reads YFSETQ. The CDR3 sequence is 15 residues long. V was pared by 1 base and J by 2 bases, with 13 bases between. CDR3 sequence: CASSLNPRGTYEQYF. The CDR3 region has the DNA TGCGCCAGCAGCTTGAACCCCCGAGGCACCTACGAGCAGTACTTC.

This rearrangement joins TRBV18 to TRBJ1-5; TRBD1 aligns across 7 bases. V gave up 4 bases and J gave up 4 bases; unmatched junction bases: 13. The CDR3 length is 17 residues. CDR1 is KGHSH, CDR2 LQKENI, per germline. In DNA form, the CDR3 reads TGTGCCAGCTCACAACAGGGGCTTAGCAACCTTAATCAGCCCCAGCATTTT. Translated: CASSQQGLSNLNQPQHF.

The gene calls are TRBV7-3 and TRBJ1-5, with TRBD1 matching over 9 bases. Germline assignment: CDR1 SGHTA and CDR2 FQGTGA. The CDR3 totals 15 residues. J was trimmed by 7 bases and V by 1 base; bases with no gene match: 5. The CDR3 is CASSLNRGRRQPQHF. CDR3 sequence (DNA): TGTGCCAGCAGCTTAAACAGGGGGCGACGACAGCCCCAGCATTTT.

The rearrangement joins TRBV27 to TRBJ1-2, with 10 bases identical to TRBD1. V trimming: 3 bases; J trimming: 3 bases; junction bases outside the gene matches: 10. Germline V gives CDR1 MNHEY, CDR2 SMNVEV (reference sequence). CDR3 size: 17 residues. The CDR3 DNA is TGTGCCAGCAGTTTTGGACAGGGGGAGGCTTTCGACTATGGCTACACCTTC. It specifies CASSFGQGEAFDYGYTF.

Only one count was recorded for this clone. This rearrangement joins TRBV28 to TRBJ2-3; D might be TRBD2 (5 bases). The ends were cut back, 6 bases at V and 8 bases at J, with 21 bases in the middle. This CDR3 has 15 residues. Germline CDR1 MDHEN, CDR2 SYDVKM. CDR3 DNA: TGTGCCAGCAGCCCCCGAGGTGGAGCGGCCAGTACGCAGTATTTT. It yields the protein CASSPRGGAASTQYF. The entire variable domain, with the rest obtained from reference TRBV28 and TRBJ2-3, is as follows: DVKVTQSSRYLVKRTGEKVFLECVQDMDHENMFWYRQDPGLGLRLIYFSYDVKMKEKGDIPEGYSVSREKKERFSLILESASTNQTSMYLCASSPRGGAASTQYFGPGTRLTVL.

This rearrangement joins TRBV27 to TRBJ2-5, with unresolved D. The J call is uncertain, as TRBJ2-7 better fits the DNA end. Germline assignment: CDR1 MNHEY and CDR2 SMNVEV (reference sequence). The CDR3 contains 14 residues. The CDR3 nucleotides are TGTGCCAGCAGTTTAGGCGGCCAGTCCTACGAGCAGTACTTC. It is translated as CASSLGGQSYEQYF.

About this clone: An end of the junction does not agree with germline; a read error may underlie this. CDR3 in DNA: TGTGCCAGCAGTGAAACCAACCGCCGGGACAGGGGATTCTTC. This sequence encodes CASSETNRRDRGFF. This rearrangement joins TRBV6-1 to TRBJ1-2; TRBD1 aligns across 10 bases. The CDR3 is 14 residues long. Germline V gene sequence: CDR1 MNHNS, CDR2 SASEGT.

This clone came up a few times. The J gene is TRBJ2-7, the V gene TRBV7-9; D possibly corresponds to TRBD2 (5 bases). The CDR3 spans 17 residues. The ends were cut back, 3 bases at V and 0 bases at J, with 18 bases in the middle. Germline assignment: CDR1 SEHNR and CDR2 FQNEAQ (reference sequence). For the CDR3, the DNA is TGTGCCAGCAGCTTCGAGGGCTGGGCCCAGAGCTCCTACGAGCAGTACTTC. It codes for CASSFEGWAQSSYEQYF.

This clone was counted a single time. This rearrangement joins TRBV5-6 to TRBJ2-7; 9 bases match TRBD1. Looked up from germline, CDR1 is SGHDT and CDR2 is YYEEEE. There are 15 residues in the CDR3. Trimming removed 4 bases from V and 4 bases from J; junction bases left unmatched: 9. CDR3 coding DNA: TGTGCCAGCAGCCCATCTCCGGGACAGGGATACGAGCAGTACTTC. It yields the protein CASSPSPGQGYEQYF.

The V gene is TRBV30, the J gene TRBJ1-2; D gene ambiguous. From germline, CDR1 is GTSNPN and CDR2 SVGIG (reference sequence). CDR3 size: 16 residues. Trimming stripped 2 bases from V and 2 bases from J, with 18 bases between. CDR3: CAWSTLGQRTNYGYTF. Here the CDR3 DNA reads TGTGCCTGGAGTACCCTCGGGCAGCGGACCAACTATGGCTACACCTTC.

This clone was seen a handful of times. Other DNA sequences in this specimen translate into the identical CDR3. V gene TRBV29-1 combines with J gene TRBJ2-1, with D possibly being TRBD2 (6 bases). The CDR3 spans 15 residues. V was trimmed by 2 bases and J by 2 bases, leaving 13 bases between them. Germline CDR1 and CDR2: SQVTM and ANQGSEA. As DNA, the CDR3 is TGCAGCGTTGAATGGAGGGCGGGAACCTACAATGAGCAGTTCTTC. Amino acid sequence: CSVEWRAGTYNEQFF.